This T cell receptor beta chain was sequenced in a study of memory CD4+ T cells and cytomegalovirus serostatus (dated by TCRdb to between 2017 and 2020). General notes on the study: The cohort included about 33 healthy adults from Belgium, of whom 9 were CMV seropositive and 24 were CMV seronegative. To replicate a published TCR-based CMV serostatus classifier, the study sequenced CD4+ memory TCRbeta repertoires from a Belgian cohort whose cytomegalovirus serostatus was known.

A FACSAria II was used to sort memory CD4+ T cells, defined as single viable CD3+CD4+CD8-CD45RO+ cells. CMV serostatus was assessed using a Roche Elecsys assay, by which serum IgG against CMV pp150, pp28, p38 and p52 was detected. Following thawing, total CD4+ T cells were enriched through positive selection using CD4 magnetic microbeads. The samples came from a different study that was designed specifically to examine the CD4+ T cell memory repertoire. Peripheral blood mononuclear cells were isolated and cryopreserved according to standard operating procedures, and serum was kept at -80 degrees C. CD3-PerCP (BW264/56), CD4-APC (RPA-T4), CD45RO-PE (UCHT1) and CD8-Pacific Orange (3B5) antibodies were used for staining, and non-viable cells were excluded with Sytox blue. This clone was seen a single time. No cognate antigen has been identified for it. Base qualities are not at hand, and no much larger clone is one base apart.

The Quick-DNA Microprep Kit was used to extract genomic DNA from the sorted cells. TCRbeta DNA was amplified with the immunoSEQ hsTCRbeta kit following the manufacturer's protocol. TCRbeta libraries were sequenced on an Illumina MiSeq instrument. The study's processing was this. Removing out-of-frame sequences left a few million distinct TCRbeta sequences, an average of about 70,000 per individual. Each individual was scored according to the count of over 150 previously reported CMV-associated TCRbeta sequences and the total productive distinct TCRbeta count. A beta-binomial model was reimplemented in Python, and random forests from scikit-learn, run with default parameters, were trained on data from the US cohort. Classifier performance on the Belgian cohort was summarized as median AUC with percentile confidence intervals over 10,000 bootstrap iterations. TCRdb re-hosts the immuneACCESS table, in-frame sequences only. Its copies lack some clones; in the studies checked, an unresolved V gene accounts for under half of them, and the cause for the rest is not known. The V and J calls and clone size are taken from that table; D and trimming were inferred from the DNA. A total of tens of thousands of clones appear in this sample, 70% to 85% of them only once. The leading ten clones occupy 0.55% to 0.7% of the sample.

As encoded in the germline V gene (reference sequence), CDR1 is SGHNT while CDR2 is YYREEE. CDR3 length: 16 amino acids, cysteine to phenylalanine. Here the CDR3 DNA is all that survives: 48 bases in frame from base 1. The junction shows trimming of 8 bases on V and 0 bases on J, plus 20 bases between the germline ends. General findings and caveats noted by the study authors: CMV serostatus prediction reached a median bootstrapped AUC of about 0.94 with the original framework and about 0.93 with a US-trained random forest. Only CD4+CD45RO+ memory cells were sequenced, unlike the original study, which covered naive and memory CD4+ and CD8+ populations. Of around 160 previously reported CMV-associated TCRbeta sequences, approximately 70 appeared in the CD4+ memory repertoires, each in one to five individuals. Results were interpreted as suggesting that the CMV-associated TCR signature is largely present in the CD4+ memory repertoire. A median bootstrapped AUC of approximately 0.95 with a 95% CI of 0.76-1.00 was achieved on the Belgian cohort by the original-framework classifier.

This receptor was identified in an adult in good health and CMV-seronegative. Sample: memory CD4+ T cells from blood. This receptor chain uses TRBV5-4 and TRBJ1-1; tentative D gene TRBD1, with 6 bases matching. The CDR3 in this case is CASSPVMGAVNTEAFF. In nucleotides, the sequence is TGTGCCAGTTCTCCCGTCATGGGGGCGGTGAACACTGAAGCTTTCTTT.